This entry describes one T cell receptor beta chain. The antigen is not known. Using immunoSEQ multiplex PCR, the repertoire was profiled, and TCRdb retains in-frame clones only, with some absent. The sample has about 130,000 clones, 90% to 95% seen once. The data originate from a study of T cell responses to AZD1222 COVID-19 vaccine. Study-wide results and caveats: AZD1222 recipients seropositive at baseline numbered only 6 or 7.

The length of the CDR3 is 15 residues. The germline CDR1 and CDR2 sequences are MNHEY and SMNVEV (reference sequence). With 3 bases clipped from V and 7 bases from J, the junction kept 11 bases outside the gene matches. The source material was peripheral blood, sampled on day 0 of AZD1222 vaccination. The source is an adult in good health. The J gene is TRBJ1-2, the V gene TRBV27; 7 bases line up with TRBD1. CDR3 coding DNA: TGTGCCAGCAGTTTCACCCCGACAGGGACTGGTGGCTACACCTTC. It yields the protein CASSFTPTGTGGYTF.